Here is one TCR beta chain with its context. V lost 3 bases, J lost 3 bases, and 5 bases stayed unmatched. CDR3 size: 15 residues. Looked up from germline, CDR1 is SGHAT and CDR2 is FQDESV (reference sequence). Original processing methods: Reference gene primer amplification gave nucleated cell count estimates. The table came from immunoSEQ multiplex PCR; TCRdb's copy has only in-frame clones and leaves some out. The DNA was the basis for D and trimming; V, J and clone size are from that table. The profile covers around 100,000 clones, with roughly 80% appearing a single time and around 4.7% taken by the ten largest. Seattle patients were enrolled while actively infected and followed longitudinally. The data are from a study of blood T cell repertoires in COVID-19. Study at large: In each case, the material was cDNA or gDNA derived from T cells, B-cell-depleted T cells, or PBMCs.

This TCR derives from a man older than 75 with COVID-19, enrolled during active disease. The chain joins TRBV11-1 to TRBJ2-3, with 8 positions matching TRBD2. The sample consisted of peripheral blood. CDR3 in DNA: TGTGCCAGCAGCTTCTCAAGCGGGGGTACAGATACGCAGTATTTT. Translation gives CASSFSSGGTDTQYF. Complete variable domain (other parts from reference TRBV11-1 and TRBJ2-3): EAEVAQSPRYKITEKSQAVAFWCDPISGHATLYWYRQILGQGPELLVQFQDESVVDDSQLPKDRFSAERLKGVDSTLKIQPAELGDSAMYLCASSFSSGGTDTQYFGPGTRLTVL.